Below are 13 T cell receptor beta chains sequenced from a single sample in a study of breast tumors, draining lymph nodes, adjacent tissues. Breast cancer patients provided tissue from their axillary draining lymph nodes. TCRdb independently ran MiXCR on the multiplex PCR reads; one entry per CDR3 protein. The sample carries approximately 130,000 distinct CDR3 sequences, approximately 22% recorded once. The sequenced material came from axillary lymph node tissue. These receptors all stem from a female donor with breast cancer. Some clones in this sample may be carry-over from other donors' samples.

In this sample, this clonotype turned up a few times. The V call is TRBV5-1, the J call TRBJ2-1; 10 nucleotides match TRBD2. Germline CDR1 and CDR2: SGHRS and YFSETQ. The CDR3 length is 18 residues. The J segment lost 0 bases and the V segment lost 2 bases, leaving 8 bases of the junction unmatched. The CDR3 reads CASSFPRASGSSYNEQFF. The CDR3 coding sequence is TGCGCCAGCAGCTTCCCTCGGGCTAGCGGGAGCTCCTACAATGAGCAGTTCTTC.

This clonotype showed up many times. This chain joins TRBV18 and TRBJ1-2; TRBD1 agrees at 9 bases. CDR1 KGHSH and CDR2 LQKENI come from the germline V gene. V shed 3 bases and J 5 bases; nucleotides not matched to a gene: 4. This CDR3 region has 14 residues. CDR3 in DNA: TGTGCCAGCTCACCGCCGGGACAGGGATATGGCTACACCTTC. It specifies CASSPPGQGYGYTF.

Regarding this clonotype: A clone one base away is much larger, so this may be a read error. V and J are TRBV11-1 and TRBJ2-7; D is undetermined. The CDR3 length is 14 residues. Germline V lookup: CDR1 SGHAT, CDR2 FQDESV (reference sequence). The CDR3 is CASSLDKGPYEQHF. The CDR3 nucleotides read TGTGCCAGCAGCTTAGATAAGGGCCCCTACGAGCAGCACTTC.

The sample holds many counts of this clonotype. The CDR3: CASSYPGGLGEQFF. The CDR3 DNA is TGTGCCAGCAGTTATCCGGGAGGGCTGGGTGAGCAGTTCTTC. The V call is TRBV7-9, the J call TRBJ2-1; 8 bases align to TRBD2. Germline V gene sequence: CDR1 SEHNR, CDR2 FQNEAQ (reference sequence). V lost 6 bases to trimming and J lost 9 bases; unmatched junction nucleotides: 10. This CDR3 region has 14 residues.

The chain combines TRBV30 with TRBJ2-3; D might be TRBD2 (6 bases). The CDR3 sequence is 15 residues long. CDR1 and CDR2 from the germline V gene are GTSNPN and SVGIG (reference sequence). V gave up 4 bases and J gave up 2 bases, with 16 bases separating them. CDR3: CAWTSGLGDTDTQYF. In DNA, the CDR3 is TGTGCCTGGACTTCGGGACTGGGGGACACAGATACGCAGTATTTT.

This clonotype has a count of ten or more. This sequence joins TRBV12-3 or TRBV12-4 and TRBJ2-3; D is possibly TRBD2 (5 bases). V was pared by 1 base and J by 1 base, with 9 bases between. The CDR3 is made up of 15 amino acids. CDR3 amino acids: CASSLGSAGTDTQYF. The CDR3 DNA is TGTGCCAGCAGTTTAGGTAGCGCGGGCACAGATACGCAGTATTTT.

Comment on this clonotype: A much larger clonotype is one base distant, so this may be a read error. The CDR3 reads CASSYNRNQPQHF. The CDR3 DNA reads TGTGCCAGCAGTTACAACAGGAATCAGCCCCAGCATTTT. The J gene is TRBJ1-5, the V gene TRBV6-1; possible D gene TRBD1, 5 bases. The CDR3 consists of 13 residues. The V and J ends lost 5 bases and 4 bases respectively, with 9 bases between them. CDR1 and CDR2 from the germline V gene are MNHNS and SASEGT.

Comments on this clonotype: A much larger clone lies a single base off, so this may be a read error. The V and J genes are TRBV6-2 or TRBV6-3 and TRBJ2-3; D remains ambiguous. V lost 6 bases and J 0 bases, leaving 19 bases between the germline ends. Germline V CDR1 and CDR2: MNHEY, SVGEGT. The CDR3 length is 17 residues. The CDR3: CASRPPLFVASTDTQYF. The DNA of the CDR3 is TGTGCCAGCAGACCACCCCTGTTTGTGGCTAGCACAGATACGCAGTATTTT.

The chain uses TRBV28 and TRBJ1-1, with 8 bases identical to TRBD1. Germline CDR1 is MDHEN and CDR2 is SYDVKM. The CDR3 is made up of 13 amino acids. V dropped 6 bases and J dropped 9; count of bases not matched to a gene: 9. In DNA, the CDR3 is TGTGCCAGCAGCCCAGACAGGGGACGCAAAGCTTTCTTT. Translation gives CASSPDRGRKAFF.

A note on this clonotype: A read error may be the cause here, since a much bigger clone is one base away. This likely comes from a read error, as the CDR3 has no conserved phenylalanine or tryptophan at its end. The chain recombines TRBV30 with TRBJ2-2; tentative D call: TRBD1 (6 bases). Trimming stripped 0 bases from V and 1 base from J, with 6 bases between. CDR3 size: 14 residues. The germline CDR1 and CDR2 sequences are GTSNPN and SVGIG (reference sequence). CDR3 in amino acids: CAWSVQGNTGELFS. The DNA for the CDR3 is TGTGCCTGGAGTGTACAGGGGAACACCGGGGAGCTGTTTTCT.

For this clonotype: A much larger clone differs from this one at a single base, so this may be a read error. The chain employs TRBV9 and TRBJ2-2; a weak D match, TRBD2 (5 bases). The CDR3 contains 17 residues. From germline, CDR1 is SGDLS and CDR2 YYNGEE. The CDR3 sequence is CASSAKLGDGATWELFF. The CDR3 DNA reads as TGTGCCAGCAGCGCTAAACTAGGAGATGGAGCCACCTGGGAGCTGTTTTTT.

In this sample, this clonotype turned up many times. This chain uses TRBV7-3 with TRBJ2-6; TRBD2 agrees at 7 bases. The germline gives CDR1 SGHTA, CDR2 FQGTGA. The CDR3 spans 14 residues. J was trimmed by 0 bases and V by 9 bases; bases with no gene match: 2. The CDR3 DNA reads as TGTGCCAGTTGGGAGGGCTCTGGGGCCAACGTCCTGACTTTC. Translating gives CASWEGSGANVLTF.

This clonotype has only one observation. With a much larger clone just one base away, this may be a read error. This chain uses TRBV6-1 with TRBJ1-2; possible D gene TRBD1, 5 bases. In germline, CDR1 is MNHNS, CDR2 SASEGT. Trimming left V 8 bases short and J 2 bases short, with 15 bases between. This CDR3 has 14 residues. Here the CDR3 DNA reads TGTGCCAGCGGGGCTCGGACTGCGAACTATGGCTACACCTTC. Amino acids: CASGARTANYGYTF.